One T cell receptor (beta chain) is described in this entry. Graves' hyperthyroidism without ophthalmopathy progression within 18 months was termed stable. Pregnant or lactating patients were excluded, as were those with uncontrolled infection or other autoimmune disease. The germline gives CDR1 LNHNV, CDR2 YYDKDF (reference sequence). The CDR3 length is 16 residues. V lost 4 bases and J lost 0, with 13 bases in between. This sample stems from a study of T cells in Graves' hyperthyroidism and ophthalmopathy. Researchers took RNA transcripts and amplified the TCR beta CDR3 regions from them. First-round RT-PCR targeting the TCR CDR3 was performed with the HTBI primer set. In TCRdb, the multiplex PCR reads were re-called with MiXCR into one record per CDR3 protein. The repertoire holds under 350,000 distinct CDR3 sequences, with 18% as singletons.

The chain uses TRBV15 and TRBJ2-1; possible D gene TRBD2, 7 bases. The sequence derives from a woman aged 45-60 years with Graves' hyperthyroidism. Sequencing used blood. This CDR3 reads CATSIRGGVSYNEQFF. The CDR3 bases are TGTGCCACCAGCATTCGAGGGGGGGTCTCCTACAATGAGCAGTTCTTC.